This T cell receptor beta chain stems from a study of CD8 T cells in ankylosing spondylitis. Study-wide findings and caveats: Made up of about eight highly homologous variants, a TCR beta motif appeared characteristic of ankylosing spondylitis blood. Disease-linked clones were reportedly significantly enriched in matched ankylosing spondylitis synovial fluid.

Note on this clonotype: Its antigen remains unknown.

This CDR3 comprises 16 residues. Germline loops: CDR1 KGHDR, CDR2 SFDVKD. J lost 7 bases, V lost 8 bases, and 16 bases had no gene match. Construction of TCR beta libraries was performed using quantitative 5'-RACE with molecular barcodes. Each CDR3 protein is one row after TCRdb ran MiXCR on the 5' RACE reads. The sample has approximately 540,000 distinct CDR3 sequences; 10% to 15% are singletons. This chain joins TRBV24-1 and TRBJ2-1; 7 positions match TRBD1. The sequenced sample consisted of blood, either unsorted or a sorted T cell fraction (not recorded which). This receptor was taken from a male donor with ankylosing spondylitis. The CDR3 region has the DNA TGTGCCACCAAGGGATCAGGGGGTGACGGTAATAATGAGCAGTTCTTC. It yields the protein CATKGSGGDGNNEQFF.